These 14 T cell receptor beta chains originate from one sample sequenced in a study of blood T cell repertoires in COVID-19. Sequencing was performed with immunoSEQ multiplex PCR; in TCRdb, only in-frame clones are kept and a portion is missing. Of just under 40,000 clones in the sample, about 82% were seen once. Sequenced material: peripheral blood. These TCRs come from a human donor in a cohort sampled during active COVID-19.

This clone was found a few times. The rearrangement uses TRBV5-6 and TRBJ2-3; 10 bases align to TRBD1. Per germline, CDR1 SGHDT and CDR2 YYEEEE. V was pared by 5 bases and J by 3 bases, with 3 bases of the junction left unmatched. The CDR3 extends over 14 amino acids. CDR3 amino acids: CASSRQGATDTQYF. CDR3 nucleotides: TGTGCCAGCAGTAGACAGGGGGCGACAGATACGCAGTATTTT. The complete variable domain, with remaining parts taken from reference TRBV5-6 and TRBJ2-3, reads DAGVTQSPTHLIKTRGQQVTLRCSPKSGHDTVSWYQQALGQGPQFIFQYYEEEERQRGNFPDRFSGHQFPNYSSELNVNALLLGDSALYLCASSRQGATDTQYFGPGTRLTVL.

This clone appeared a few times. CDR3: CASSASGYTEAFF. DNA of the CDR3: TGTGCCAGCAGTGCCTCAGGGTACACTGAAGCTTTCTTT. This rearrangement joins TRBV2 to TRBJ1-1; possibly TRBD1 for D (5 bases). V lost 4 bases to trimming and J lost 3 bases, with 9 bases between them. The CDR3 is 13 residues long. Germline V gene sequence: CDR1 SNHLY, CDR2 FYNNEI.

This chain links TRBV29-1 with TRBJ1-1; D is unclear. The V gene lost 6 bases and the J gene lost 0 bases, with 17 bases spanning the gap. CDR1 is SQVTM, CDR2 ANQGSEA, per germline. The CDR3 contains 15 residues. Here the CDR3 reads CSVAGLGTLNTEAFF. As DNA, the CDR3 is TGCAGCGTCGCGGGGTTGGGCACCCTGAACACTGAAGCTTTCTTT.

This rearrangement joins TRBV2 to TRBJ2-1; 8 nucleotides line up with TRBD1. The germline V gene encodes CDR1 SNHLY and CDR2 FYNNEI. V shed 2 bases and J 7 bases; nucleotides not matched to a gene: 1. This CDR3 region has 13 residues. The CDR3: CASSERQGNEQFF. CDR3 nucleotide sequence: TGTGCCAGCAGTGAACGACAGGGGAATGAGCAGTTCTTC. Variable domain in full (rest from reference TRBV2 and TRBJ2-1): EPEVTQTPSHQVTQMGQEVILRCVPISNHLYFYWYRQILGQKVEFLVSFYNNEISEKSEIFDDQFSVERPDGSNFTLKIRSTKLEDSAMYFCASSERQGNEQFFGPGTRLTVL.

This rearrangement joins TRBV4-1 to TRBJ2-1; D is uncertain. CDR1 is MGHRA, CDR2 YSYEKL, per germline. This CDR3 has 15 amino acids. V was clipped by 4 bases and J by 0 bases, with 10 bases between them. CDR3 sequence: CASSPAGISYNEQFF. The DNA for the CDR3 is TGCGCCAGCAGCCCCGCAGGTATCTCCTACAATGAGCAGTTCTTC.

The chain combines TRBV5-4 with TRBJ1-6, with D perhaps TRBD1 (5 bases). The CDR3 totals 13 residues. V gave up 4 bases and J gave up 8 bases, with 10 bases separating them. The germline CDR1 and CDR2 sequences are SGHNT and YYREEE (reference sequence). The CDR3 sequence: CASSQDRYSPLHF. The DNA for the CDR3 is TGTGCCAGCAGCCAAGACAGATATTCACCCCTCCACTTT.

The CDR3, as DNA: TGTGCCACCAGCAGAGCGGGAAGTGAGCAGTTCTTC. Translation: CATSRAGSEQFF. V usage is TRBV15 and J usage is TRBJ2-1; D possibly corresponds to TRBD2 (5 bases). CDR1 is LNHNV, CDR2 YYDKDF, per germline (reference sequence). There are 12 residues in the CDR3. Between the trimmed V and J ends, which lost 1 base and 9 bases, there was a span of 7 bases.

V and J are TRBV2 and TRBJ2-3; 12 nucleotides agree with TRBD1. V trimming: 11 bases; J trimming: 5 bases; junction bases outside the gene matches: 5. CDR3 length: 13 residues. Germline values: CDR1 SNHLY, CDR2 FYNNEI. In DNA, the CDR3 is TGTGCCGGTGGGACAGGGGGCCGAGATACGCAGTATTTT. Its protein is CAGGTGGRDTQYF.

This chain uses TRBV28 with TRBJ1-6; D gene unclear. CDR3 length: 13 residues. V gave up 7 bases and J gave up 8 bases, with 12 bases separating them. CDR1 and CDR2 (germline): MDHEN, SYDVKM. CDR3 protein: CASTTSRDSPLHF. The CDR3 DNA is TGTGCCAGCACCACGTCGAGGGATTCACCCCTCCACTTT.

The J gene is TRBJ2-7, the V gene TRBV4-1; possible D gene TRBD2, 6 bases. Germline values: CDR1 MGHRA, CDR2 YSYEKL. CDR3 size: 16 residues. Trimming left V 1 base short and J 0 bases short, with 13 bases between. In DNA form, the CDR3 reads TGCGCCAGCAGCCAAGGTCGACTAGGCAGCTCCTACGAGCAGTACTTC. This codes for CASSQGRLGSSYEQYF.

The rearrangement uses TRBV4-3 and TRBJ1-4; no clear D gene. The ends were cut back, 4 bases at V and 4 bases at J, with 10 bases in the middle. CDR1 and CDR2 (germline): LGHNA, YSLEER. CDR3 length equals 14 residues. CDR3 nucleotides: TGCGCCAGCAGCCCCCTGGCTGGTAATGAAAAACTGTTTTTT. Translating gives CASSPLAGNEKLFF.

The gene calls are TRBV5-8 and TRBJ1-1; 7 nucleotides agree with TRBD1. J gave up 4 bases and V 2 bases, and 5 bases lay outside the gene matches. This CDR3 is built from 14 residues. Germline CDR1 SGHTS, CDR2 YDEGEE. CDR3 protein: CASSLKGGLTEAFF. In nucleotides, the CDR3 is TGTGCCAGCAGCTTAAAAGGGGGCCTCACTGAAGCTTTCTTT.

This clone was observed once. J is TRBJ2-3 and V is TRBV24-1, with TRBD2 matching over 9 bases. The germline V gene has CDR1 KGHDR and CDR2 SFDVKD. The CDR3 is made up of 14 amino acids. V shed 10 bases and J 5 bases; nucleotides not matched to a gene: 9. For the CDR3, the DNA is TGTGCCACGAGTAGCGGGAGAGGGGGAGATACGCAGTATTTT. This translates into CATSSGRGGDTQYF.

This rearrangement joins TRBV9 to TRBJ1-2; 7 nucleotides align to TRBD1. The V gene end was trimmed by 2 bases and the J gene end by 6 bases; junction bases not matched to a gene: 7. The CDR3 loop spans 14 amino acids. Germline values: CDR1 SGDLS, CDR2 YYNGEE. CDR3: CASSVSTGSHGYTF. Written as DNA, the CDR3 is TGTGCCAGCAGCGTCTCGACAGGGTCTCATGGCTACACCTTC.